A selection of T cell receptor beta chains follows, all from one sample in a study of T cells after yellow fever vaccination. TCRdb itself ran the 5' RACE reads through MiXCR, one entry per CDR3 protein. The sample includes 500,000 to 700,000 distinct CDR3 sequences, 15% to 20% of them seen just once. The material was PBMCs, obtained 15 days after the yellow fever booster vaccination. These receptors were taken from a man aged 25-45 years who received the YFV17D yellow fever vaccine. CDR3s include the opening cysteine and the closing phenylalanine or tryptophan. Each record gives: J gene, clone size, D gene, V gene, CDR3 DNA, CDR3 protein. The D gene is left open where the match is weak. Clone size is not always given. Where it is, it says once, few, many or a class for expanded clones.

>TRBJ2-7|few|.|TRBV12-3/TRBV12-4
TGTGCCAGCAGTTTAGGGGGACCCGACTACGAGCAGTACTTC
CASSLGGPDYEQYF
>TRBJ2-6|few|.|TRBV7-8
TGTGCCAGCAGCTTAGGGGCCCCAGTAGGCTCTGGGGCCAACGTCCTGACTTTC
CASSLGAPVGSGANVLTF
>TRBJ1-3|few|TRBD1|TRBV20-1
TGCAGTGCTAGACCGGACAGGGATGGAAACACCATATATTTT
CSARPDRDGNTIYF
>TRBJ1-6|.|.|TRBV7-8
TGTGCCAGCAGCCCCCAGGGCGACCGGGGAAGAAATTCACCCCTCCACTTT
CASSPQGDRGRNSPLHF
>TRBJ1-5|.|.|TRBV20-1
TGCAGTGCTAGCTCCCTACTGGAGGGGTCAAATAATCAGCCCCAGCATTTT
CSASSLLEGSNNQPQHF
>TRBJ2-1|.|TRBD2|TRBV20-1
TGCAGTGCTTCCCCCGTGGTAGCGGGAGGACGTTACAATGAGCAGTTCTTC
CSASPVVAGGRYNEQFF
>TRBJ1-3|.|.|TRBV13
TGTGCCAGCAGTCGCGACGGCTCTGGAAACACCATATATTTT
CASSRDGSGNTIYF
>TRBJ2-3|.|.|TRBV12-3/TRBV12-4
TGTGCCAGCATACCAGACGGAGATACGCAGTATTTT
CASIPDGDTQYF
>TRBJ2-2|.|.|TRBV25-1
TGTGCCAGCAGTGAAGCTGGACTGATAACCGGGGAGCTGTTTTTT
CASSEAGLITGELFF
>TRBJ2-1|.|TRBD2|TRBV12-3/TRBV12-4
TGTGCCAGCAGTTACACCGGGACTAGCCATAAGTTCTTC
CASSYTGTSHKFF
>TRBJ2-2|.|.|TRBV11-2
TGTGCCAGCAGCCGCTTAGGGCTGGGTATCGCGAACACCGGGGAGCTGTTTTTT
CASSRLGLGIANTGELFF
>TRBJ2-6|few|TRBD2|TRBV18
TGTGCCAGCTCGGATGGACTAGCGGGCCTCTCTGGGGCCAACGTCCTGACTTTC
CASSDGLAGLSGANVLTF
>TRBJ1-3|few|.|TRBV7-9
TGTGCCAGCAGCTTAGCTTCCGGAGGGGGCACCATATATTTT
CASSLASGGGTIYF
>TRBJ1-2|.|TRBD1|TRBV5-1
TGCGCCAGCAGCAACGACAGGGGGCTACGAGACGGCTACACCTTC
CASSNDRGLRDGYTF
>TRBJ2-7|few|.|TRBV4-3
TGCGCCAGCAGCCCCTTTTACAGGGTAGGGAACTACGAGCAGTACTTC
CASSPFYRVGNYEQYF